This T cell receptor beta chain originates from a study of cytomegalovirus exposure and HLA in healthy donors. This CDR3 has 18 residues. The PCR used 60 Vbeta and 13 Jbeta primers. TCRdb keeps only in-frame clones here, not all; method: immunoSEQ multiplex PCR. The data hold about 170,000 clones, with around three quarters observed a single time. Everyone who donated was a healthy bone marrow donor. The J gene is TRBJ2-3, the V gene TRBV21-1; the DNA was not used to check the table's D call, TRBD1. TRBV21-1 is designated a pseudogene. This clonotype was obtained from a man aged 40-55 years in good health and CMV-seropositive. Sequenced input: PBMCs. The CDR3 region is CASNILGQGANGTDTQYF. The CDR3 DNA reads as TGTGCCAGCAATATCCTCGGACAGGGGGCCAATGGGACAGATACGCAGTATTTT.